The 19 T cell receptor beta chains presented below share a single source sample, sequenced in a study of a mutant IDH1 vaccine in newly diagnosed glioma. Clones were read by immunoSEQ multiplex PCR, and TCRdb kept only the in-frame ones, dropping some. The sample holds 57,000 or so clones, 84% seen once. The time point is: week 11, during vaccination. Doses comprised 300 ug of mutant IDH1 20-mer peptide each, plus topical imiquimod. These receptors lack a known antigen. Material: PBMCs, obtained from a glioma patient whose treatment included an IDH1 peptide vaccine. The origin of the receptors is a young man with glioma.

The rearrangement joins TRBV6-6 to TRBJ2-5; D remains unclear. The CDR3 totals 14 residues. CDR1 and CDR2 from the germline V gene are MNHNY and SVGAGI (reference sequence). Trimming cost V 6 bases and J 4 bases, with 15 bases left between them. In nucleotides, the CDR3 is TGTGCCAGCAGGGCGGTAGACGTTGGAGAGACCCAGTACTTC. Translating gives CASRAVDVGETQYF.

The J gene is TRBJ2-5, the V gene TRBV2, with 7 bases fitting TRBD2. Germline V gene data show CDR1 as SNHLY and CDR2 as FYNNEI. After removal of 7 bases from V and 5 bases from J, the junction contained 25 bases not matched to a gene. The CDR3 has 19 amino acids. The CDR3 nucleotides read TGTGCCAGCACCAAAGGGGAGTTGGGCCTAGGCGGGAGTTGGGAGACCCAGTACTTC. Protein: CASTKGELGLGGSWETQYF.

The chain uses TRBV7-9 and TRBJ1-1; D remains unclear. Germline CDR1 reads SEHNR; CDR2 reads FQNEAQ (reference sequence). The V and J ends lost 5 bases and 6 bases respectively, with 7 bases between them. The CDR3 length is 11 residues. CDR3 protein: CASSGEAEAFF. The CDR3 nucleotides read TGTGCCAGCAGCGGGGAGGCTGAAGCTTTCTTT.

This chain connects TRBV6-6 to TRBJ1-5, with TRBD1 identical over 7 bases. The CDR3 loop spans 14 amino acids. V was pared by 4 bases and J by 2 bases, with 2 bases of the junction left unmatched. From germline, CDR1 is MNHNY and CDR2 SVGAGI (reference sequence). CDR3 sequence (DNA): TGTGCCAGCAGTTCGACAGGGCGCAATCAGCCCCAGCATTTT. Its translation is CASSSTGRNQPQHF.

The rearrangement links TRBV11-3 to TRBJ1-1, with D perhaps TRBD1 (6 bases). CDR1 SGHNT and CDR2 YENEEA come from the germline V gene. This CDR3 has 13 amino acids. CDR3 residues: CVSRGHRNTEAFF. CDR3 in DNA: TGTGTTTCGCGGGGACACCGGAACACTGAAGCTTTCTTT.

This chain connects TRBV5-8 to TRBJ2-5; TRBD2 agrees at 9 bases. Germline V gene sequence: CDR1 SGHTS, CDR2 YDEGEE. Trimming took 5 bases from V and 2 from J; bases not matched to a gene: 7. The CDR3 contains 15 residues. The CDR3 protein is CASSRGLAIQETQYF. DNA of the CDR3: TGTGCCAGCAGTAGGGGACTAGCAATACAAGAGACCCAGTACTTC.

The chain couples TRBV6-1 to TRBJ1-1; D gene uncertain. Germline V CDR1 and CDR2: MNHNS, SASEGT. The CDR3 is 15 amino acids. Trimming shortened V by 6 bases and J by 4 bases, and 18 bases separated the two germline ends. Here the CDR3 reads CASSLADFLSTEAFF. CDR3 bases: TGTGCCAGCAGCTTAGCGGACTTTCTGAGCACTGAAGCTTTCTTT.

The chain is built from TRBV7-9 and TRBJ2-7; perhaps TRBD1 as D (5 bases). Germline V gene data show CDR1 as SEHNR and CDR2 as FQNEAQ (reference sequence). The CDR3 sequence is 13 residues long. With 3 bases removed from V and 3 bases from J, the gap between germline ends came to 9 bases. The CDR3 bases are TGTGCCAGCAGCTTCGACAGAATCTACGAGCAGTACTTC. Encoded protein: CASSFDRIYEQYF.

The V call is TRBV6-1, the J call TRBJ2-7, with D unclear. V lost 2 bases to trimming and J lost 3 bases, with 2 bases between them. Germline V gives CDR1 MNHNS, CDR2 SASEGT. The CDR3 extends over 11 amino acids. CDR3 in DNA: TGTGCCAGCAGTGAACTCTACGAGCAGTACTTC. Its protein is CASSELYEQYF.

The chain couples TRBV30 to TRBJ2-7; D is perhaps TRBD1 or TRBD2 (5 bases each). Germline lookup yields CDR1 GTSNPN and CDR2 SVGIG (reference sequence). The V end was cut by 3 bases, the J end by 2 bases, with 14 bases between. CDR3 size: 14 residues. For the CDR3, the DNA is TGTGCCTGGAGCAGGGACCCCGGCCCCTACGAGCAGTACTTC. Amino acid sequence: CAWSRDPGPYEQYF.

V and J are TRBV2 and TRBJ2-1, with 10 bases identical to TRBD2. Germline lookup yields CDR1 SNHLY and CDR2 FYNNEI. The J segment lost 8 bases and the V segment lost 5 bases, leaving 9 bases of the junction unmatched. The CDR3 loop spans 15 amino acids. The CDR3 spells CASSSSGGASDEQFF. CDR3 nucleotides: TGTGCCAGCAGTTCTAGCGGGGGCGCCTCCGATGAGCAGTTCTTC.

The chain links TRBV9 to TRBJ2-5; TRBD1 is a possible D gene (5 bases). Germline CDR1 is SGDLS and CDR2 is YYNGEE. This CDR3 is 14 amino acids long. V dropped 0 bases and J dropped 3 bases, with 9 bases sitting between them. In DNA form, the CDR3 reads TGTGCCAGCAGCGTAGCTCCAGGGAAAGAGACCCAGTACTTC. It codes for CASSVAPGKETQYF.

This chain uses TRBV2 with TRBJ1-5; 8 nucleotides match TRBD1. Looked up from germline, CDR1 is SNHLY and CDR2 is FYNNEI. The junction had 4 bases not matched to a gene; V was cut back by 6 bases and J by 3 bases. The CDR3 consists of 14 residues. In DNA, the CDR3 is TGTGCCAGCAGGGACAGGGACCACAATCAGCCCCAGCATTTT. Amino acid sequence: CASRDRDHNQPQHF. The whole variable domain, remainder taken from reference TRBV2 and TRBJ1-5, is EPEVTQTPSHQVTQMGQEVILRCVPISNHLYFYWYRQILGQKVEFLVSFYNNEISEKSEIFDDQFSVERPDGSNFTLKIRSTKLEDSAMYFCASRDRDHNQPQHFGDGTRLSIL.

The chain couples TRBV9 to TRBJ2-2, with TRBD2 identical over 7 bases. The CDR3 has 17 amino acids. Trimming cost V 0 bases and J 1 base; bases outside gene matches: 6. Per the germline V gene, CDR1 is SGDLS and CDR2 is YYNGEE. The CDR3 region has the DNA TGTGCCAGCAGCGTAGCGGGTAGCGGGCTGAACACCGGGGAGCTGTTTTTT. The encoded protein is CASSVAGSGLNTGELFF.

The V call is TRBV29-1, the J call TRBJ2-5, with D hard to call. Trimming removed 5 bases from V and 11 bases from J, with 18 bases in between. This CDR3 is 12 amino acids long. Germline V gene data show CDR1 as SQVTM and CDR2 as ANQGSEA. The DNA for the CDR3 is TGCAGCGTTCAGCCTCCGGGCCCCTCTCAGTACTTC. It yields the protein CSVQPPGPSQYF.

CDR3 nucleotides: TGTGCCAGCAGCGTAGCTGGGGGGGGGCTAAGCGTCTCCTACAATGAGCAGTTCTTC. Translating gives CASSVAGGGLSVSYNEQFF. The chain recombines TRBV9 with TRBJ2-1; D possibly corresponds to TRBD2 (7 bases). V was pared by 0 bases and J by 0 bases, with 19 bases between. CDR1 is SGDLS, CDR2 YYNGEE, per germline. This CDR3 is built from 19 residues.

V gene TRBV10-3 combines with J gene TRBJ1-4; D is unclear. CDR1 ENHRY and CDR2 SYGVKD come from the germline V gene. V lost 2 bases and J lost 8, with 6 bases in between. This CDR3 contains 12 residues. The CDR3 sequence: CAISETGEKLFF. The CDR3 DNA follows: TGTGCCATCAGTGAGACCGGGGAAAAACTGTTTTTT.

The V gene is TRBV27, the J gene TRBJ2-1, with D possibly matching TRBD2 (6 bases). The V and J ends lost 0 bases and 5 bases respectively, with 8 bases between them. Per the germline V gene, CDR1 is MNHEY and CDR2 is SMNVEV (reference sequence). This CDR3 comprises 14 residues. The chain's CDR3 is CASSLSASDNEQFF. CDR3 nucleotide sequence: TGTGCCAGCAGTTTATCGGCTAGCGACAATGAGCAGTTCTTC.

This chain links TRBV5-1 with TRBJ1-4, with 8 bases fitting TRBD1. The V gene's germline CDR1 is SGHRS and CDR2 YFSETQ. The CDR3 length is 15 residues. After removal of 2 bases from V and 6 bases from J, the junction contained 6 bases not matched to a gene. The CDR3 protein is CASSFGQGLHEKLFF. CDR3 coding DNA: TGCGCCAGCAGCTTCGGACAGGGACTCCATGAAAAACTGTTTTTT.